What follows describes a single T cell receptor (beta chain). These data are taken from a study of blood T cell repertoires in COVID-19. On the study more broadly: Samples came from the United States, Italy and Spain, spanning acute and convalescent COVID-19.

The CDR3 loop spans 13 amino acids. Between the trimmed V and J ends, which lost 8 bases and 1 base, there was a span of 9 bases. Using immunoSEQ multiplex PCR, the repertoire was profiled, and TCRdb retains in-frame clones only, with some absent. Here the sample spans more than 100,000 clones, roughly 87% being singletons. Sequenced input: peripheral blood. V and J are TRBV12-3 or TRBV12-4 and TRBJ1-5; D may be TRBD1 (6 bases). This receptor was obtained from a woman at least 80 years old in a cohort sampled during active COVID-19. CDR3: CASQTGSNQPQHF. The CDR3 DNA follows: TGTGCCAGCCAAACAGGGAGCAATCAGCCCCAGCATTTT.